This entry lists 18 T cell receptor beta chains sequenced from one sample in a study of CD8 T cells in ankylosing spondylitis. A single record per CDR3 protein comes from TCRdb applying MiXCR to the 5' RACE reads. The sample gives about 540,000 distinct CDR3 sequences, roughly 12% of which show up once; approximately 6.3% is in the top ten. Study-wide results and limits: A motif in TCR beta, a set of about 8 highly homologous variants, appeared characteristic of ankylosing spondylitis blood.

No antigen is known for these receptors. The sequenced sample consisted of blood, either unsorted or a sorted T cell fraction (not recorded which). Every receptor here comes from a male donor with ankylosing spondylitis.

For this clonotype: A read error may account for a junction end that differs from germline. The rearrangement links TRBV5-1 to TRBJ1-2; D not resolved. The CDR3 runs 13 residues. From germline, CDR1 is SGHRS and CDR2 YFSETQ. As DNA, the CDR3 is TGCGCCAGCAGGAAAGACGGAGGGTATGGCTACAACTTC. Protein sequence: CASRKDGGYGYNF.

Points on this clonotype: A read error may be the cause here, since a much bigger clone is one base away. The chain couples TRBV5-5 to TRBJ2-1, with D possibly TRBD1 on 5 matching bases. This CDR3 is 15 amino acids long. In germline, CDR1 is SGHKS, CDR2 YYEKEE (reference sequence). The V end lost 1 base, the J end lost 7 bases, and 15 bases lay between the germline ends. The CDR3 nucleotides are TGTGCCAGCAGCTTGTGGACAAGGGGTCTTAATGAGCAGTTCTTC. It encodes CASSLWTRGLNEQFF. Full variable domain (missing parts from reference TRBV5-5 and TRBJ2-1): DAGVTQSPTHLIKTRGQQVTLRCSPISGHKSVSWYQQVLGQGPQFIFQYYEKEERGRGNFPDRFSARQFPNYSSELNVNALLLGDSALYLCASSLWTRGLNEQFFGPGTRLTVL.

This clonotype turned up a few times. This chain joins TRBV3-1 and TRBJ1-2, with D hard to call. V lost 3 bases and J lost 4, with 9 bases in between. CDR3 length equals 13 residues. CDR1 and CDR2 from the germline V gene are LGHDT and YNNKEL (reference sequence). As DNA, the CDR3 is TGTGCCAGCAGCCACCCTAGGAGCTATGGCTACACCTTC. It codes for CASSHPRSYGYTF.

The CDR3 is CAISEGIAANYHNEQFF. The CDR3 DNA follows: TGTGCCATCAGTGAGGGTATAGCGGCAAATTACCACAATGAGCAGTTCTTC. The V gene is TRBV10-3, the J gene TRBJ2-1; the D gene is possibly TRBD2 (6 bases). CDR3 length: 17 residues. The ends were cut back, 2 bases at V and 5 bases at J, with 19 bases in the middle. CDR1 is ENHRY and CDR2 is SYGVKD in the germline V gene.

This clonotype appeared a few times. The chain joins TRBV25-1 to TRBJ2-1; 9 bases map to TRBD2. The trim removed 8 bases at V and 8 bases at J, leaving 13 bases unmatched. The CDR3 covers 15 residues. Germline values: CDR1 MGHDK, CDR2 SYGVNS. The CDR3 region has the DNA TGTGCCAGCTCCCCGGCGGGAGGGCCAGGTTATGAGCAGTTCTTC. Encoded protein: CASSPAGGPGYEQFF.

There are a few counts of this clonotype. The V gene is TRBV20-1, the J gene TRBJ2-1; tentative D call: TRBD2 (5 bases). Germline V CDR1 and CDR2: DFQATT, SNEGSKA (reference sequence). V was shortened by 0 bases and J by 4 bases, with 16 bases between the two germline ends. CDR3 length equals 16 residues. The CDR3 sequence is CSARDGKSGSYNEQFF. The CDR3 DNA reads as TGCAGTGCTAGAGATGGTAAAAGCGGCTCTTACAATGAGCAGTTCTTC.

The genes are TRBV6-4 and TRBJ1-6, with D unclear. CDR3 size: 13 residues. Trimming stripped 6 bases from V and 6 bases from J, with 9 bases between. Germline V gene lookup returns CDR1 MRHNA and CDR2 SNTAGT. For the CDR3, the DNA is TGTGCCAGCAGCCAAGAAATTAATTCACCCCTCCACTTT. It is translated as CASSQEINSPLHF.

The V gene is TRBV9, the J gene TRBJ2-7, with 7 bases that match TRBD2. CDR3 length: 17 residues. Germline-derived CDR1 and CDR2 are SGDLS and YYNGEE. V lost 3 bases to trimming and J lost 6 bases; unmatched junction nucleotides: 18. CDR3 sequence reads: CASSGPIRASGLGEQYF. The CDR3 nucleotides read TGTGCCAGCAGCGGCCCAATCCGGGCTAGCGGCCTGGGCGAGCAGTACTTC.

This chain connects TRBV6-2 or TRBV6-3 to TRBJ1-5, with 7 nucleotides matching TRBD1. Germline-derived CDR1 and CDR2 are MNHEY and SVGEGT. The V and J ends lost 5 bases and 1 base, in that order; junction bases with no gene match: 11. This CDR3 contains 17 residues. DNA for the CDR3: TGTGCCAGCAGTCGTGACAGGGTGGGGAGGAGCAATCAGCCCCAGCATTTT. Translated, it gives CASSRDRVGRSNQPQHF.

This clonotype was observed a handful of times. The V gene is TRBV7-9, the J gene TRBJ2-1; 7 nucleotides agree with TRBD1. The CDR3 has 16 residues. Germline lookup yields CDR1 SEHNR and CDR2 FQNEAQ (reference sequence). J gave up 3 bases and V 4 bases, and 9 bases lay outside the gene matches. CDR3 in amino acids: CASSSTQGTFYNEQFF. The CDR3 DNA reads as TGTGCCAGCAGCTCCACACAGGGGACCTTCTACAATGAGCAGTTCTTC. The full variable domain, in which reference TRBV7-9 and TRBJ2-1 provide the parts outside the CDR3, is DTGVSQNPRHKITKRGQNVTFRCDPISEHNRLYWYRQTLGQGPEFLTYFQNEAQLEKSRLLSDRFSAERPKGSFSTLEIQRTEQGDSAMYLCASSSTQGTFYNEQFFGPGTRLTVL.

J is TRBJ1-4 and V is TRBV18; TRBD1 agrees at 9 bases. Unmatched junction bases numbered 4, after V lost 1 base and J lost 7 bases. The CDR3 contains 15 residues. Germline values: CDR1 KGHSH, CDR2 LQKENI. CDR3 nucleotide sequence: TGTGCCAGCTCACCACTACAGGGGGCGGGTGAAAAACTGTTTTTT. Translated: CASSPLQGAGEKLFF.

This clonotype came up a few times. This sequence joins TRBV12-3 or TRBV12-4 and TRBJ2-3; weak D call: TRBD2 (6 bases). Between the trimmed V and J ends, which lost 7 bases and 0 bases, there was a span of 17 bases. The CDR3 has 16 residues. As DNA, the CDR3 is TGTGCCAGCACCTCCCTCTACGGGGGAAGCACAGATACGCAGTATTTT. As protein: CASTSLYGGSTDTQYF.

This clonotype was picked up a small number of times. Here the CDR3 reads CATCVGTAERTGELFF. CDR3 sequence (DNA): TGTGCAACATGCGTCGGGACAGCCGAACGTACCGGGGAGCTGTTTTTT. The gene calls are TRBV12-5 and TRBJ2-2; 7 bases are shared with TRBD1. The germline V gene encodes CDR1 LGHNT and CDR2 FRNRAP. This CDR3 comprises 16 residues.

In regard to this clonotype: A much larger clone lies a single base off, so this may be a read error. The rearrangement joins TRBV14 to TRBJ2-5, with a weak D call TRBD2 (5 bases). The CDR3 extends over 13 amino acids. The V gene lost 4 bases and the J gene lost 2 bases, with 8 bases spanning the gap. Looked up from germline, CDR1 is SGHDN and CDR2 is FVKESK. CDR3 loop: CASSPGFQETQYF. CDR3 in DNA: TGTGCCAGCAGCCCGGGATTTCAAGAGACCCAGTACTTC.

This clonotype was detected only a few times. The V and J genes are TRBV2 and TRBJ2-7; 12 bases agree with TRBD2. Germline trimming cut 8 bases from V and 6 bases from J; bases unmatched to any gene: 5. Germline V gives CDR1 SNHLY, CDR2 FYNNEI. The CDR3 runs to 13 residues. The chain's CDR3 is CASSRLAGAEQYV. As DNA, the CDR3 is TGTGCCAGCTCCAGACTAGCGGGAGCCGAGCAGTACGTC.

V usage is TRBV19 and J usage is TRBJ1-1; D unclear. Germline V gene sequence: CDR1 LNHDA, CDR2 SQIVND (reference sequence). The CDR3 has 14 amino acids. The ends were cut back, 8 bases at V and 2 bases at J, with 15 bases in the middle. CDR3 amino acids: CASLLRDRNTEAFF. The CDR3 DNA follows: TGTGCCAGTCTGCTTCGGGATCGAAACACTGAAGCTTTCTTT.

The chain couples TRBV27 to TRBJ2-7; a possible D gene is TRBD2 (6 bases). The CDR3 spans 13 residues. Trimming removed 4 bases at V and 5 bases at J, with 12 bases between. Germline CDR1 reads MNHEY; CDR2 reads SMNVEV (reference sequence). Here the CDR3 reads CASSSKTRHEQYF. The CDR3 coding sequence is TGTGCCAGCAGTTCTAAGACTAGGCACGAGCAGTACTTC.

CDR3 sequence (DNA): TGTGCCATCAGAAGTACAGTGACCGAGGGCAATCAGCCCCAGCATTTT. This gives the protein CAIRSTVTEGNQPQHF. The chain carries TRBV10-3 and TRBJ1-5; D is uncertain. The CDR3 covers 16 residues. V was pared by 6 bases and J by 2 bases, with 17 bases between. Germline CDR1 ENHRY, CDR2 SYGVKD.